This T cell receptor (beta chain) was recovered during a study of blood T cell repertoires in COVID-19. Method: immunoSEQ multiplex PCR; TCRdb's copy keeps in-frame clones and lacks some. The table shows around 310,000 clones, with around 90% occurring only once. Germline values: CDR1 MNHEY, CDR2 SMNVEV (reference sequence). The CDR3 extends over 15 amino acids. The V gene lost 5 bases and the J gene lost 2 bases, with 15 bases spanning the gap. Specimen: peripheral blood. V gene TRBV27 combines with J gene TRBJ1-2; D may be TRBD1 (5 bases). This receptor was identified in a woman aged 40 to 50 with COVID-19, enrolled during active disease. The CDR3 region is CASSPRRGTNYGYTF. CDR3 coding DNA: TGTGCCAGCAGTCCCCGGCGGGGGACCAACTATGGCTACACCTTC.